This T cell receptor (beta chain) comes out of a study of blood T cell repertoires in COVID-19. At the level of the study: Nucleic acid was either cDNA or gDNA, and it came from T cells, B-cell-depleted T cells, or PBMCs.

This clone showed up just a few times. How the authors handled the data: Reference gene primers were amplified, and this amplification served to estimate nucleated cell counts. Clones were read by immunoSEQ multiplex PCR, and TCRdb kept only the in-frame ones, dropping some. V, J and clone size are those of that table, while D and trimming were read from the DNA. The sample shows about 120,000 clones, over 60% of them seen only once. Trimming stripped 3 bases from V and 7 bases from J, with 10 bases between. CDR3 length equals 12 residues. Germline V gene sequence: CDR1 MNHNS, CDR2 SASEGT. Material for sequencing was peripheral blood. The TCR originated in a human donor in a cohort sampled during active COVID-19. The chain joins TRBV6-1 to TRBJ2-7; D is unclear. In nucleotides, the CDR3 is TGTGCCAGCAGTGAGGCTGTTTTGGAGCAGTACTTC. The encoded protein is CASSEAVLEQYF.